This T cell receptor (beta chain) was profiled in a study of T cell repertoires in cytomegalovirus infection. Study context: Indications came from public TCR beta signatures; they pointed to CMV infection and to a matching HLA type. Study conclusions and caveats: Adding up the frequency of public TCR beta families identified people who carried CMV plus the relevant HLA. CMV-specific TCR beta clonotypes restricted by HLA-C were the ones dominating the ex vivo response.

From the reads, TCRdb called clonotypes with MiXCR, one entry per CDR3 protein. The sample has some 120,000 distinct CDR3 sequences; roughly a tenth are singletons. CDR3 length: 15 amino acids. Looked up from germline, CDR1 is MNHNY and CDR2 is SVGAGI (reference sequence). Trimming cost V 6 bases and J 5 bases, with 19 bases left between them. Details on this clonotype: Its antigen is as yet unknown.

This chain links TRBV6-6 with TRBJ1-1, with a tentative D call TRBD1 (6 bases). The receptor comes from a human donor in good health (CMV status not recorded). Some clones in this sample may be carry-over from other donors' samples. The specimen was PBMCs, sequenced either directly or after in vitro stimulation (not recorded which). The CDR3 region is CASSRLGGARTEAFF. The CDR3 region has the DNA TGTGCCAGCAGCCGACTAGGGGGGGCGCGGACTGAAGCTTTCTTT.